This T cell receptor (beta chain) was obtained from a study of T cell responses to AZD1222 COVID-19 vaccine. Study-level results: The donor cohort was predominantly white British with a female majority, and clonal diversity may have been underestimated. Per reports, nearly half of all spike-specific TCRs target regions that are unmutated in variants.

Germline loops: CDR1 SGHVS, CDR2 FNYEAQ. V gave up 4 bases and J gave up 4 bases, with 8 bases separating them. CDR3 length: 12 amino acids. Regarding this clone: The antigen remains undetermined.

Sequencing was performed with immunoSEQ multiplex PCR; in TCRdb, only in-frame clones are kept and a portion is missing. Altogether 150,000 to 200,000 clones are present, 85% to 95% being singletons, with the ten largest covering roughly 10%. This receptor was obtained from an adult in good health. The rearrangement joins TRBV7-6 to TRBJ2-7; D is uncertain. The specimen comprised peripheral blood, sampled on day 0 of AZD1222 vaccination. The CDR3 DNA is TGTGCCAGCAGCTCAAATCCGTACGAGCAGTACTTC. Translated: CASSSNPYEQYF. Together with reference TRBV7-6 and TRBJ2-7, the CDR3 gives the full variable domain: GAGVSQSPRYKVTKRGQDVALRCDPISGHVSLYWYRQALGQGPEFLTYFNYEAQQDKSGLPNDRFSAERPEGSISTLTIQRTEQRDSAMYRCASSSNPYEQYFGPGTRLTVT.